This is a list of T cell receptor beta chains from one sample in a study of blood T cell repertoires in COVID-19. Assay used: immunoSEQ multiplex PCR; TCRdb lists only in-frame clones, some missing. The sample yields 50,000 to 60,000 clones, 80% to 85% seen once. The sequenced sample was peripheral blood. The source of these receptors is a human donor in a cohort sampled during active or convalescent COVID-19. Both conserved end residues are part of each CDR3. The order of the fields is J gene, D gene, clone size, V gene, CDR3 protein, CDR3 DNA. A D gene is named only where the DNA matches it firmly. Only part of the rows carry a size: once, few, many, or a class if the clone is expanded.

j_gene: TRBJ1-5
d_gene: TRBD1
abundance: -
v_gene: TRBV6-5
CDR3aa: CASSQQTGVQPQHF
CDR3nt: TGTGCCAGCAGTCAACAGACAGGGGTTCAGCCCCAGCATTTT

j_gene: TRBJ1-2
d_gene: -
abundance: -
v_gene: TRBV11-1
CDR3aa: CASSPRTDQGYTF
CDR3nt: TGTGCCAGCAGCCCGCGGACAGATCAGGGCTACACCTTC

j_gene: TRBJ1-5
d_gene: -
abundance: -
v_gene: TRBV7-2
CDR3aa: CASSLEYIRQPQHF
CDR3nt: TGTGCCAGCAGCTTAGAATACATACGTCAGCCCCAGCATTTT

j_gene: TRBJ1-2
d_gene: -
abundance: -
v_gene: TRBV14
CDR3aa: CASSQGQARGYTF
CDR3nt: TGTGCCAGCAGCCAAGGGCAGGCCCGTGGCTACACCTTC

j_gene: TRBJ2-3
d_gene: TRBD2
abundance: few
v_gene: TRBV7-9
CDR3aa: CASSLGAGETDTQYF
CDR3nt: TGTGCCAGCAGCTTAGGTGCGGGGGAGACAGATACGCAGTATTTT

j_gene: TRBJ1-2
d_gene: TRBD1
abundance: -
v_gene: TRBV18
CDR3aa: CASSPQETGDYGYTF
CDR3nt: TGTGCCAGCTCACCACAGGAAACAGGGGACTATGGCTACACCTTC

j_gene: TRBJ1-2
d_gene: -
abundance: -
v_gene: TRBV25-1
CDR3aa: CASSEYQTGTNGYTF
CDR3nt: TGTGCCAGCAGTGAATACCAAACCGGGACAAATGGCTACACCTTC

j_gene: TRBJ2-7
d_gene: TRBD2
abundance: -
v_gene: TRBV2
CDR3aa: CASNILAGDFYEQYF
CDR3nt: TGTGCCAGCAACATACTAGCGGGGGATTTCTACGAGCAGTACTTC

j_gene: TRBJ2-7
d_gene: TRBD2
abundance: -
v_gene: TRBV7-2
CDR3aa: CASSLRGSGAGYEQYF
CDR3nt: TGTGCCAGCAGCTTAAGGGGTAGCGGGGCGGGGTACGAGCAGTACTTC

j_gene: TRBJ2-3
d_gene: TRBD2
abundance: few
v_gene: TRBV7-9
CDR3aa: CATTGGGSTDTQYF
CDR3nt: TGTGCCACCACTGGGGGGGGTAGCACAGATACGCAGTATTTT

j_gene: TRBJ2-7
d_gene: -
abundance: -
v_gene: TRBV6-4
CDR3aa: CASRTQGSPSYEQYF
CDR3nt: TGTGCCAGCAGGACACAGGGTTCGCCGTCCTACGAGCAGTACTTC

j_gene: TRBJ2-1
d_gene: TRBD2
abundance: -
v_gene: TRBV5-6
CDR3aa: CASSWRLAGFYNEQFF
CDR3nt: TGTGCCAGCAGCTGGAGACTAGCGGGATTTTACAATGAGCAGTTCTTC

j_gene: TRBJ2-7
d_gene: -
abundance: once
v_gene: TRBV7-2
CDR3aa: CASSFGPGGNEQYF
CDR3nt: TGTGCCAGCAGCTTCGGTCCAGGGGGGAACGAGCAGTACTTC

j_gene: TRBJ1-6
d_gene: -
abundance: -
v_gene: TRBV30
CDR3aa: CAWSPGVNSPLHF
CDR3nt: TGTGCCTGGAGTCCCGGGGTTAATTCACCCCTCCACTTT

j_gene: TRBJ1-5
d_gene: TRBD1
abundance: -
v_gene: TRBV19
CDR3aa: CASRLWDSNQPQHF
CDR3nt: TGTGCCAGTAGACTGTGGGACAGCAACCAGCCCCAGCATTTT

j_gene: TRBJ1-2
d_gene: -
abundance: -
v_gene: TRBV19
CDR3aa: CASTLGEAAYGYTF
CDR3nt: TGTGCCAGTACCCTGGGAGAGGCAGCCTATGGCTACACCTTC

j_gene: TRBJ2-7
d_gene: TRBD2
abundance: -
v_gene: TRBV12-3/TRBV12-4
CDR3aa: CASSTPGTTDF
CDR3nt: TGTGCCAGCAGTACCCCCGGGACTACCGATTTC

j_gene: TRBJ1-1
d_gene: -
abundance: once
v_gene: TRBV7-9
CDR3aa: CASSRDSPRGTEAFF
CDR3nt: TGTGCCAGCAGCCGGGACTCACCCCGGGGGACTGAAGCTTTCTTT

j_gene: TRBJ1-4
d_gene: -
abundance: -
v_gene: TRBV3-1/TRBV3-2
CDR3aa: CASSHEFPEKLFF
CDR3nt: TGTGCCAGCAGCCATGAGTTTCCAGAAAAACTGTTTTTT

j_gene: TRBJ2-5
d_gene: -
abundance: -
v_gene: TRBV19
CDR3aa: CASSTTATSIETQYF
CDR3nt: TGTGCCAGTAGTACGACCGCGACTAGTATAGAGACCCAGTACTTC

j_gene: TRBJ2-2
d_gene: -
abundance: -
v_gene: TRBV27
CDR3aa: CASSLERRNTGELFF
CDR3nt: TGTGCCAGCAGTCTGGAGCGTCGGAACACCGGGGAGCTGTTTTTT

j_gene: TRBJ2-7
d_gene: -
abundance: -
v_gene: TRBV18
CDR3aa: CASSPRQGYEQYF
CDR3nt: TGTGCCAGCTCACCAAGGCAGGGCTACGAGCAGTACTTC

j_gene: TRBJ2-7
d_gene: -
abundance: once
v_gene: TRBV10-3
CDR3aa: CAISEGSGWRSQYF
CDR3nt: TGTGCCATCAGTGAGGGGTCAGGGTGGAGATCGCAGTACTTC

j_gene: TRBJ1-1
d_gene: TRBD1
abundance: -
v_gene: TRBV19
CDR3aa: CASSTGQGWTEAFF
CDR3nt: TGTGCCAGTAGTACCGGACAGGGTTGGACTGAAGCTTTCTTT

j_gene: TRBJ1-2
d_gene: -
abundance: few
v_gene: TRBV6-6
CDR3aa: CASSSINYGYTF
CDR3nt: TGTGCCAGCAGTTCTATCAACTATGGCTACACCTTC

j_gene: TRBJ1-6
d_gene: -
abundance: -
v_gene: TRBV28
CDR3aa: CASSPRLRGPRGSPLHF
CDR3nt: TGTGCCAGCAGTCCACGGCTCAGGGGCCCGAGGGGCTCACCCCTCCACTTT

j_gene: TRBJ2-3
d_gene: TRBD2
abundance: -
v_gene: TRBV7-3
CDR3aa: CASSHGLAGSTDTQYF
CDR3nt: TGTGCCAGCAGCCACGGACTAGCGGGGAGCACAGATACGCAGTATTTT

j_gene: TRBJ1-2
d_gene: TRBD1
abundance: -
v_gene: TRBV6-5
CDR3aa: CASSSGGLNYGYTF
CDR3nt: TGTGCCAGCAGTTCAGGGGGACTTAACTATGGCTACACCTTC

j_gene: TRBJ2-2
d_gene: TRBD1
abundance: -
v_gene: TRBV7-2
CDR3aa: CASSLDRRNTGELFF
CDR3nt: TGTGCCAGCAGCTTGGACAGGAGGAACACCGGGGAGCTGTTTTTT

j_gene: TRBJ2-7
d_gene: TRBD1
abundance: -
v_gene: TRBV7-2
CDR3aa: CASSLTGVGHEQYF
CDR3nt: TGTGCCAGCAGCTTGACAGGGGTTGGCCACGAGCAGTACTTC

j_gene: TRBJ1-5
d_gene: TRBD1
abundance: -
v_gene: TRBV5-4
CDR3aa: CASSPGTGQPQHF
CDR3nt: TGTGCCAGCAGCCCGGGGACAGGACAGCCCCAGCATTTT

j_gene: TRBJ1-2
d_gene: -
abundance: -
v_gene: TRBV6-2/TRBV6-3
CDR3aa: CASSYVAGGTNYGYTF
CDR3nt: TGTGCCAGCAGTTATGTGGCGGGGGGCACTAACTATGGCTACACCTTC

j_gene: TRBJ2-4
d_gene: TRBD1
abundance: once
v_gene: TRBV10-2
CDR3aa: CASSGQGGDIQYF
CDR3nt: TGCGCCAGCAGCGGACAGGGCGGGGACATTCAGTACTTC

j_gene: TRBJ1-2
d_gene: TRBD1
abundance: -
v_gene: TRBV7-9
CDR3aa: CASSLVPGQGDGYTF
CDR3nt: TGTGCCAGCAGCTTAGTACCGGGACAGGGTGATGGCTACACCTTC

j_gene: TRBJ2-2
d_gene: TRBD1
abundance: -
v_gene: TRBV18
CDR3aa: CASSEIRGTNTGELFF
CDR3nt: TGTGCCAGCTCAGAGATCAGGGGGACGAACACCGGGGAGCTGTTTTTT

j_gene: TRBJ1-1
d_gene: TRBD1
abundance: -
v_gene: TRBV5-1
CDR3aa: CASSLGQVSSVAFF
CDR3nt: TGCGCCAGCAGCCTGGGACAGGTTTCAAGTGTAGCTTTCTTT

j_gene: TRBJ1-2
d_gene: -
abundance: -
v_gene: TRBV12-3/TRBV12-4
CDR3aa: CASGRVYGYTF
CDR3nt: TGTGCCAGCGGCAGGGTATATGGCTACACCTTC

j_gene: TRBJ1-1
d_gene: -
abundance: -
v_gene: TRBV5-6
CDR3aa: CASRTAGAALNTEAFF
CDR3nt: TGTGCCAGCAGGACAGCCGGCGCGGCTCTAAACACTGAAGCTTTCTTT

j_gene: TRBJ2-7
d_gene: -
abundance: -
v_gene: TRBV7-9
CDR3aa: CASSAPGHIYEQYF
CDR3nt: TGTGCCAGCAGCGCTCCGGGACACATCTACGAGCAGTACTTC

j_gene: TRBJ2-7
d_gene: TRBD1
abundance: -
v_gene: TRBV5-1
CDR3aa: CASSRTGTGGDEQYF
CDR3nt: TGCGCCAGCAGCCGCACCGGGACAGGGGGCGACGAGCAGTACTTC

j_gene: TRBJ1-1
d_gene: TRBD1
abundance: -
v_gene: TRBV5-5
CDR3aa: CASSQWTGTNTEAFF
CDR3nt: TGTGCCAGCAGCCAGTGGACAGGCACGAACACTGAAGCTTTCTTT

j_gene: TRBJ2-2
d_gene: TRBD1
abundance: -
v_gene: TRBV24-1
CDR3aa: CATSDRHTGGAGELFF
CDR3nt: TGTGCCACCAGTGATCGACACACAGGGGGTGCCGGGGAGCTGTTTTTT

j_gene: TRBJ1-1
d_gene: -
abundance: -
v_gene: TRBV19
CDR3aa: CATLDGIRTEAFF
CDR3nt: TGTGCCACCCTGGACGGGATCCGGACTGAAGCTTTCTTT